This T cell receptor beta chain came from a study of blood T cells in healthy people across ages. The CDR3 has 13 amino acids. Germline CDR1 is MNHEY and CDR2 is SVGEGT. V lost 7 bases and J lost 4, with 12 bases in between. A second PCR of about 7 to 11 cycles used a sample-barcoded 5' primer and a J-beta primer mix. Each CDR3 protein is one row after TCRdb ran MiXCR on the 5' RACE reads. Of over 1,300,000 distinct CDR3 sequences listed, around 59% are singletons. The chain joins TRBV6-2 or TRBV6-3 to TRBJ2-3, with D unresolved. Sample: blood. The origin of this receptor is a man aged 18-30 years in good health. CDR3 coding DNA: TGTGCCAGCACCCCGCTACCATCAGATACGCAGTATTTT. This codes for CASTPLPSDTQYF.